This T cell receptor (beta chain) was identified during a study of T cell responses to AZD1222 COVID-19 vaccine. About the study: The study pooled second doses at about 4 or about 12 weeks. Study-wide findings and caveats: Following two doses of AZD1222, Spike-specific TCR breadth and depth rose. Samples come after the peak T cell response, not at day 14.

As for this clone: Antigen specificity is unknown.

Assay: immunoSEQ multiplex PCR; the TCRdb copy retains only in-frame clones and omits some. The sample lists roughly 120,000 clones, about 90% occurring once. The CDR3 consists of 14 residues. Trimming took 7 bases from V and 4 from J, leaving 16 bases between them. The germline V gene has CDR1 MDHEN and CDR2 SYDVKM. The specimen comprised peripheral blood, sampled on day 0 of AZD1222 vaccination. The chain is built from TRBV28 and TRBJ1-2; D remains ambiguous. The receptor was isolated from an adult in good health. This CDR3 reads CASTPPVTLYGYTF. The DNA for the CDR3 is TGTGCCAGCACCCCCCCAGTTACCCTCTATGGCTACACCTTC.